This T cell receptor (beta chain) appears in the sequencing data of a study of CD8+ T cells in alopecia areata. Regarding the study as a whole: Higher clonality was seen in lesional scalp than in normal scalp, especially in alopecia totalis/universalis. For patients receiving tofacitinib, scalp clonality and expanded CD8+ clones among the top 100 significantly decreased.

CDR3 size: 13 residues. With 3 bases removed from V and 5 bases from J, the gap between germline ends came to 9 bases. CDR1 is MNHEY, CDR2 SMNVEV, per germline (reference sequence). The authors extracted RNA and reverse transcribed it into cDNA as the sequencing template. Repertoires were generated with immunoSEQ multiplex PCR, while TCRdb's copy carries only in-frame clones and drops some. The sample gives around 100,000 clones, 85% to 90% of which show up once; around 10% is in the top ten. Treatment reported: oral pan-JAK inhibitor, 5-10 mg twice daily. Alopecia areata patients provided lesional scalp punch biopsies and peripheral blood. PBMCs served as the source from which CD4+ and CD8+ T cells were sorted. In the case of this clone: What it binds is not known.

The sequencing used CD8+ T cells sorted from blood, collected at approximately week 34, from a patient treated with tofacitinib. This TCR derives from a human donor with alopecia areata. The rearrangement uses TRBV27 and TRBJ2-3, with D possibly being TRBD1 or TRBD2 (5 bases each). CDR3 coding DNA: TGTGCCAGCAGTTTCGGGACCAGAGATACGCAGTATTTT. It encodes CASSFGTRDTQYF.